Following are 12 T cell receptor beta chains from one sample sequenced in a study of blood T cell repertoires in COVID-19. This table comes from immunoSEQ multiplex PCR, and its TCRdb copy is limited to in-frame clones, with some not included. The data hold tens of thousands of clones, with around 84% observed a single time. Material for sequencing was peripheral blood. Receptor source: a human donor in a cohort sampled during active COVID-19.

The CDR3 region has the DNA TGCGCCAGCAGCGCCGAACAGGGGGCAGGTGAGACCCAGTACTTC. Residues: CASSAEQGAGETQYF. The V and J genes are TRBV5-1 and TRBJ2-5; 9 bases are shared with TRBD1. Germline V CDR1 and CDR2: SGHRS, YFSETQ. This CDR3 contains 15 residues. V shed 4 bases, J shed 5 bases, and the junction held 9 bases outside the gene matches.

The table lists this clone with a count of one. V gene TRBV5-1 combines with J gene TRBJ1-1; TRBD1 is a possible D gene (5 bases). The CDR3 loop spans 14 amino acids. V was pared by 4 bases and J by 0 bases, with 10 bases between. The V gene's germline CDR1 is SGHRS and CDR2 YFSETQ. As DNA, the CDR3 is TGCGCCAGCAGCATTGACAGCCTGAACACTGAAGCTTTCTTT. As protein: CASSIDSLNTEAFF.

The chain employs TRBV28 and TRBJ2-2; no firm D call. Trimming pared 6 bases from V and 7 bases from J, leaving 15 bases between. Germline V lookup: CDR1 MDHEN, CDR2 SYDVKM. The CDR3 loop spans 14 amino acids. This CDR3 is CASSPSGGSGELFF. CDR3 DNA sequence: TGTGCCAGCAGCCCCTCAGGTGGTAGCGGGGAGCTGTTTTTT.

The table lists this clone with a few counts. The chain links TRBV11-2 to TRBJ2-1; 9 nucleotides line up with TRBD2. This CDR3 spans 15 amino acids. Losses at the gene ends were 1 base for V and 4 bases for J; bases not matched to a gene: 2. Germline lookup yields CDR1 SGHAT and CDR2 FQNNGV. The CDR3 is CASSLGSGGYNEQFF. The CDR3 DNA sequence: TGTGCCAGCAGCTTAGGGAGCGGGGGGTACAATGAGCAGTTCTTC.

The chain combines TRBV28 with TRBJ2-7; 8 bases match TRBD1. The CDR3 runs to 15 residues. Losses at the gene ends were 4 bases for V and 0 bases for J; bases not matched to a gene: 5. The germline V gene encodes CDR1 MDHEN and CDR2 SYDVKM. DNA of the CDR3: TGTGCCAGCAGTTCCCCTACAGGGGGCTCCTACGAGCAGTACTTC. Protein: CASSSPTGGSYEQYF.

This rearrangement joins TRBV28 to TRBJ2-3, with D perhaps TRBD2 (5 bases). V gave up 1 base and J gave up 5 bases, with 13 bases separating them. The germline CDR1 and CDR2 sequences are MDHEN and SYDVKM. CDR3 size: 15 residues. The DNA for the CDR3 is TGTGCCAGCAGTTTATCTCCGGGAATTGGAGATACGCAGTATTTT. Translation gives CASSLSPGIGDTQYF.

The CDR3 bases are TGTGCCAGCACTCCGACCCAGGGGGGACAAGAGACCCAGTACTTC. This encodes CASTPTQGGQETQYF. The chain is built from TRBV28 and TRBJ2-5, with a possible D match to TRBD1 (7 bases). The V gene lost 7 bases and the J gene lost 2 bases, with 17 bases spanning the gap. Per germline, CDR1 MDHEN and CDR2 SYDVKM. The CDR3 is 15 amino acids.

The chain recombines TRBV6-2 or TRBV6-3 with TRBJ1-2; D is possibly TRBD1 (6 bases). The germline gives CDR1 MNHEY, CDR2 SVGEGT. The CDR3 loop spans 14 amino acids. Deletions cut 2 bases from V and 8 bases from J, with 15 bases between. The CDR3, as DNA: TGTGCCAGCAGTTACAAGACAGGAACTAAAGGCTACACCTTC. Amino acids: CASSYKTGTKGYTF.

This clone was seen a single time. The V call is TRBV25-1, the J call TRBJ2-1, with 12 bases identical to TRBD2. J lost 2 bases, V lost 3 bases, and 5 bases had no gene match. The CDR3 is made up of 17 amino acids. CDR1 and CDR2 from the germline V gene are MGHDK and SYGVNS. The CDR3 sequence: CASSDSSSGRAYNEQFF. CDR3 DNA sequence: TGTGCCAGCAGTGATTCGTCTAGCGGGAGGGCCTACAATGAGCAGTTCTTC.

The chain employs TRBV20-1 and TRBJ2-1; maybe TRBD2 (6 bases). V was shortened by 3 bases and J by 9 bases, with 18 bases between the two germline ends. The germline CDR1 and CDR2 sequences are DFQATT and SNEGSKA (reference sequence). The CDR3 runs to 14 residues. The CDR3 nucleotides are TGCAGTGCTAGTTTTACACTAGCTGTCGGTGAGCAGTTCTTC. Translating gives CSASFTLAVGEQFF.

V is TRBV4-1 and J is TRBJ1-1, with 7 bases identical to TRBD1. Germline values: CDR1 MGHRA, CDR2 YSYEKL. There are 14 residues in the CDR3. CDR3 amino acids: CASRGQLKNTEAFF. CDR3 nucleotides: TGCGCGAGTCGGGGACAGCTAAAGAACACTGAAGCTTTCTTT.

The gene calls are TRBV3-1 (or the pseudogene TRBV3-2) and TRBJ1-2; 10 nucleotides line up with TRBD1. The germline gives CDR1 LGHDT, CDR2 YNNKEL (reference sequence). The ends lost 5 bases at V and 4 bases at J; junction bases unmatched: 13. The CDR3 runs to 17 residues. CDR3 sequence: CASSSSNRGQGSYGYTF. DNA of the CDR3: TGTGCCAGCAGCTCATCTAACCGGGGACAGGGGAGCTATGGCTACACCTTC.